Shown below are 8 T cell receptor beta chains from a single sample sequenced in a study of CD4+ T cells in melanoma (dated by TCRdb to the early 2020s). Library generation was performed with the immunoSEQ multiplex PCR assay. Here the immuneACCESS table is served through TCRdb, limited to in-frame sequences with V and J called. Missing clones are a known gap in these copies; in checked studies unresolved V genes cover under half, and the rest lacks a known reason. This sample comprises 4,800 or so clones, roughly two thirds of them detected only once. The ten largest clonotypes hold approximately 32% of the sample. Sequenced: cells from a culture (not recorded whether cultured in vitro). These receptors originate from a human donor with melanoma.

This chain links TRBV7-9 with TRBJ2-1; 12 bases agree with TRBD2. The CDR3 runs 15 residues. V shed 5 bases, J shed 4 bases, and the junction held 3 bases outside the gene matches. CDR1 is SEHNR and CDR2 is FQNEAQ in the germline V gene (reference sequence). The CDR3 DNA sequence: TGTGCCAGCAGCCAACTAGCGGGGGGATACAATGAGCAGTTCTTC. The encoded protein is CASSQLAGGYNEQFF. The full variable domain, in which reference TRBV7-9 and TRBJ2-1 provide the parts outside the CDR3, is DTGVSQNPRHKITKRGQNVTFRCDPISEHNRLYWYRQTLGQGPEFLTYFQNEAQLEKSRLLSDRFSAERPKGSFSTLEIQRTEQGDSAMYLCASSQLAGGYNEQFFGPGTRLTVL.

A remark on this clone: In the same sample, other DNA sequences code for this CDR3. This chain joins TRBV7-9 and TRBJ1-2; the D is unclear. Trimming took off 3 bases at V and 0 bases at J, with 5 bases between the two ends. Germline CDR1 is SEHNR and CDR2 is FQNEAQ (reference sequence). The CDR3 contains 13 residues. CDR3 nucleotide sequence: TGTGCCAGCAGCTTGGGAGCTAACTATGGCTACACCTTC. This codes for CASSLGANYGYTF.

V usage is TRBV5-6 and J usage is TRBJ2-3; 7 bases are shared with TRBD1. Germline V gives CDR1 SGHDT, CDR2 YYEEEE. The CDR3 totals 16 residues. V was clipped by 0 bases and J by 0 bases; unmatched bases: 4. CDR3: CASSLEGQTSTDTQYF. The CDR3 bases are TGTGCCAGCAGCTTGGAGGGACAGACTAGCACAGATACGCAGTATTTT.

The chain employs TRBV2 and TRBJ2-7; TRBD2 matches at 13 bases. This CDR3 contains 13 residues. With 8 bases clipped from V and 5 bases from J, the junction kept 3 bases outside the gene matches. Germline V gene sequence: CDR1 SNHLY, CDR2 FYNNEI. CDR3 DNA sequence: TGTGCCAGCTGGACTAGCGGGGGCCACGAGCAGTACTTC. It specifies CASWTSGGHEQYF.

V usage is TRBV11-3 and J usage is TRBJ2-1; 10 bases fit TRBD2. Looked up from germline, CDR1 is SGHNT and CDR2 is YENEEA. This CDR3 comprises 14 residues. Trimming at V came to 4 bases and at J to 9 bases, leaving 6 bases not matched to a gene. In DNA form, the CDR3 reads TGTGCCAGCAGCTCGGGACTAGCGAGCGGTGAGCAGTTCTTC. Translated, it gives CASSSGLASGEQFF.

The chain has TRBV9 and TRBJ2-3, with D perhaps given as TRBD1 or TRBD2 (5 bases each). The germline V and J ends were trimmed by 0 bases and 4 bases, with 9 bases remaining between them. The CDR3 loop spans 14 amino acids. Germline CDR1 is SGDLS and CDR2 is YYNGEE. CDR3 residues: CASSVAVGADTQYF. DNA of the CDR3: TGTGCCAGCAGCGTAGCGGTGGGGGCAGATACGCAGTATTTT.

This clone was counted a few times. The chain uses TRBV6-2 or TRBV6-3 and TRBJ2-7; D gene ambiguous. CDR1 MNHEY and CDR2 SVGEGT come from the germline V gene. The CDR3 has 12 residues. Trimming pared 6 bases from V and 1 base from J, leaving 7 bases between. CDR3 protein: CASSISSYEQYF. DNA of the CDR3: TGTGCCAGCAGCATTTCGTCCTACGAGCAGTACTTC.

The genes are TRBV9 and TRBJ1-1, with D uncertain. Trimming stripped 3 bases from V and 4 bases from J, with 19 bases between. The CDR3 spans 16 residues. Germline CDR1 reads SGDLS; CDR2 reads YYNGEE. The CDR3 coding sequence is TGTGCCAGCAGCGCCTCACCGGGTTTCGAAGGCACTGAAGCTTTCTTT. Amino acid sequence: CASSASPGFEGTEAFF.